What follows are 14 T cell receptor beta chains derived from one specimen sequenced in a study of T-cell reconstitution after alpha-beta-depleted transplantation in children. It was with unique molecular identifiers that the TCRbeta library was prepared. TCRdb recomputed calls from the PCR reads with MiXCR, one row per CDR3 protein. The top ten clones hold 0.79% of a sample with 550,000 to 800,000 distinct CDR3 sequences, over 10% of them seen once. Sequencing was performed on PBMCs, taken before TCRalphabeta/CD19-depleted stem cell transplant. The receptors here all came from a girl aged 2 to 10 with congenital amegakaryocytic thrombocytopenia, due to receive a stem cell transplant.

There are many counts of this clonotype. The V and J genes are TRBV20-1 and TRBJ2-7, with 9 positions matching TRBD1. This CDR3 has 14 amino acids. Germline V gene data show CDR1 as DFQATT and CDR2 as SNEGSKA (reference sequence). The V and J ends lost 3 bases and 7 bases, in that order; junction bases with no gene match: 10. The CDR3 here is CSARRPQGAAEQYF. Written as DNA, the CDR3 is TGCAGTGCTAGGCGTCCACAGGGGGCAGCGGAGCAGTACTTC.

This clonotype was picked up many times. The J gene is TRBJ2-1, the V gene TRBV25-1; 7 bases are shared with TRBD2. Germline CDR1 MGHDK, CDR2 SYGVNS. The CDR3 consists of 16 residues. J gave up 10 bases and V 3 bases, and 15 bases lay outside the gene matches. CDR3 in amino acids: CASSDSPKSLAVEQFF. DNA for the CDR3: TGTGCCAGCAGTGATTCGCCTAAGTCTCTAGCGGTAGAGCAGTTCTTC.

The chain is built from TRBV29-1 and TRBJ2-2; a possible D gene is TRBD1 (6 bases). Germline lookup yields CDR1 SQVTM and CDR2 ANQGSEA. The CDR3 loop spans 13 amino acids. Between the trimmed V and J ends, which lost 3 bases and 3 bases, there was a span of 8 bases. CDR3 residues: CSVEAGDTGELFF. In DNA form, the CDR3 reads TGCAGCGTTGAGGCAGGGGACACCGGGGAGCTGTTTTTT.

This clonotype was counted only a few times. The V gene is TRBV12-3 or TRBV12-4, the J gene TRBJ1-1; D is unclear. The CDR3 runs 14 residues. V was cut by 4 bases and J by 0 bases, with 9 bases left in between. The CDR3 DNA follows: TGTGCCAGCAGTTCCGGGTATTTGAACACTGAAGCTTTCTTT. Residues: CASSSGYLNTEAFF.

This clonotype came up many times. This chain uses TRBV27 with TRBJ2-1; D uncertain. There are 12 residues in the CDR3. Per the germline V gene, CDR1 is MNHEY and CDR2 is SMNVEV (reference sequence). The germline V and J ends were trimmed by 6 bases and 6 bases, with 9 bases remaining between them. The CDR3 DNA follows: TGTGCCAGCAGCCAAATCGGCAATGAGCAGTTCTTC. Translation gives CASSQIGNEQFF.

The table lists this clonotype with many counts. V usage is TRBV20-1 and J usage is TRBJ2-3; D gene unclear. Germline V CDR1 and CDR2: DFQATT, SNEGSKA (reference sequence). The CDR3 runs 12 residues. V was pared by 6 bases and J by 5 bases, with 12 bases between. CDR3 sequence (DNA): TGCAGTGCCATCGACGGAATAGATACGCAGTATTTT. Encoded protein: CSAIDGIDTQYF.

The gene calls are TRBV6-1 and TRBJ2-7; TRBD2 agrees at 14 bases. Unmatched junction bases numbered 4, after V lost 5 bases and J lost 4 bases. The CDR3 is 15 residues long. The germline V gene encodes CDR1 MNHNS and CDR2 SASEGT. The CDR3 here is CASSIGTSGGYEQYF. Here the CDR3 DNA reads TGTGCCAGCAGTATCGGGACTAGCGGGGGATACGAGCAGTACTTC.

This clonotype came up many times. The genes are TRBV5-1 and TRBJ2-5; D gene uncertain. The ends were cut back, 0 bases at V and 0 bases at J, with 6 bases in the middle. The CDR3 is 14 amino acids. CDR1 and CDR2 (germline): SGHRS, YFSETQ. CDR3 sequence (DNA): TGCGCCAGCAGCTTGGCTCTGAACCAAGAGACCCAGTACTTC. Its translation is CASSLALNQETQYF.

This clonotype was counted at least ten times. In DNA, the CDR3 is TGTGCCAGCAGCTGGGAGACTAGCGGGATCAATGAGCAGTTCTTC. Its translation is CASSWETSGINEQFF. V is TRBV12-3 or TRBV12-4 and J is TRBJ2-1; 11 bases align to TRBD2. The V gene end was trimmed by 6 bases and the J gene end by 6 bases; junction bases not matched to a gene: 7. The CDR3 loop spans 15 amino acids.

V usage is TRBV20-1 and J usage is TRBJ1-1; 11 nucleotides align to TRBD1. The CDR3 covers 17 residues. Germline CDR1 and CDR2: DFQATT and SNEGSKA (reference sequence). After removal of 3 bases from V and 2 bases from J, the junction contained 11 bases not matched to a gene. The CDR3 protein is CSASVGTGGMSNTEAFF. DNA for the CDR3: TGCAGTGCTAGCGTTGGGACAGGGGGGATGAGTAACACTGAAGCTTTCTTT.

The chain couples TRBV4-1 to TRBJ2-7; TRBD1 agrees at 8 bases. The CDR3 spans 15 residues. The germline V gene encodes CDR1 MGHRA and CDR2 YSYEKL. V gave up 1 base and J gave up 3 bases; unmatched junction bases: 5. The CDR3 DNA reads as TGCGCCAGCAGCCAAGTTGAACAGGGGGTCTACGAGCAGTACTTC. It codes for CASSQVEQGVYEQYF.

In DNA form, the CDR3 reads TGTGCCAGCAGTTTACCCACGAGGTGGGGGAATGAGCAGTTCTTC. It is translated as CASSLPTRWGNEQFF. V is TRBV12-3 or TRBV12-4 and J is TRBJ2-1; D may be TRBD1 or TRBD2 (5 bases each). The CDR3 contains 15 residues. V was clipped by 2 bases and J by 7 bases, with 15 bases between them.

This clonotype was recorded many times. The CDR3 nucleotides read TGTGCCAGCAGCTTAACACCGTCAGGGCGTCAAGAGACCCAGTACTTC. Protein sequence: CASSLTPSGRQETQYF. The V gene is TRBV7-6, the J gene TRBJ2-5; TRBD1 is a possible D gene (5 bases). The germline gives CDR1 SGHVS, CDR2 FNYEAQ. V lost 2 bases and J 2 bases, leaving 15 bases between the germline ends. This CDR3 is 16 amino acids long.

This clonotype occurred many times. DNA of the CDR3: TGCAGTGCTCTCCCTAGCGGGAGAGGATACAATGAGCAGTTCTTC. Residues: CSALPSGRGYNEQFF. V is TRBV20-1 and J is TRBJ2-1; TRBD2 agrees at 10 bases. This CDR3 comprises 15 residues. The germline V gene has CDR1 DFQATT and CDR2 SNEGSKA (reference sequence). V lost 5 bases to trimming and J lost 4 bases; unmatched junction nucleotides: 8.